This T cell receptor (beta chain) was observed in a study of T cell repertoires in cytomegalovirus infection (dated by TCRdb to the late 2010s). Some background on the complete study: Donor HLA type was relevant to the analysis, as public TCR beta signatures indicated carriage of CMV infection together with the matching HLA type. General findings and caveats noted by the study authors: In both this cohort and an independent roughly 360-donor cohort, the cumulative frequency of public TCR beta family members distinguished carriers of CMV infection plus the relevant HLA type. In the ex vivo response, HLA-C-restricted CMV-specific TCR beta clonotypes were dominant, and in two of eight donors the single most frequent clonotype came from this HLA-C-restricted group.

In the germline V gene (reference sequence), CDR1 corresponds to MNHNY and CDR2 to SVGAGI. The trim is 7 bases for V and 3 bases for J, with a gap of 13 bases between the germline ends. From the cysteine through the phenylalanine, the CDR3 covers 13 amino acids. The only DNA kept is the CDR3, 39 bases in frame from the first base. In the case of this clonotype: Its antigen is currently not known. Base qualities were left out, and no much larger clone turns up one base away.

Sequencing was carried out with an Illumina HiSeq 1500. TCRdb handled the public reads itself, with Q25 trimming in fastp and clone calling in MiXCR, and kept productive beta chains. Under each unique CDR3 protein, matching rows form one entry showing the most common genes and DNA. The table for this sample lists roughly 230,000 distinct CDR3 sequences; around 15% of them were counted only once. The ten largest clones add up to over 40% of the sample. The receptor's source is a human donor in good health (CMV status not recorded). Some clones in this sample may be carry-over from other donors' samples. The sample comprised CD8+ T cells from PBMCs. This chain is built from TRBV6-6 and TRBJ2-7, with a weak D call of TRBD1 (6 bases match). The CDR3 amino acid sequence is: CASNTDSFYEQYF. The DNA reads TGTGCCAGCAATACGGACAGCTTCTACGAGCAGTACTTC.